This T cell receptor beta chain stems from a study of early T cells in non-severe SARS-CoV-2 infection. Study-wide context: Bulk RNA taken from unsorted whole blood was sequenced, leaving chains unpaired. Study outcomes and limitations: Lookups in VDJdb leaned toward anti-spike CD8 responses and missed private and CD4 specificities.

The protocol attached unique molecular identifiers to individual cDNA molecules. TCRdb itself ran the 5' RACE reads through MiXCR, one entry per CDR3 protein. Of fewer than 30,000 distinct CDR3 sequences in the sample, approximately 6.6% were seen once. At least ten counts were recorded for this clonotype. Its antigen is as yet unknown. The CDR3 totals 12 residues. Per germline, CDR1 DFQATT and CDR2 SNEGSKA (reference sequence). The ends were cut back, 4 bases at V and 3 bases at J, with 9 bases in the middle. The sample was whole blood, taken at baseline. V and J are TRBV20-1 and TRBJ1-2; D uncertain. This clonotype was obtained from an adult who was a healthcare worker with PCR-confirmed SARS-CoV-2 infection or an uninfected control (not recorded which). Here the CDR3 reads CSATPTYYGYTF. CDR3 nucleotide sequence: TGCAGTGCTACCCCTACGTACTATGGCTACACCTTC.